Detailed here is one T cell receptor beta chain. The data belong to a study of blood T cell repertoires in COVID-19. Across the whole study: Samples representing acute and convalescent COVID-19 were sourced from the United States, Italy and Spain. In each case, the material was cDNA or gDNA derived from T cells, B-cell-depleted T cells, or PBMCs.

This CDR3 has 15 residues. The germline V gene encodes CDR1 DFQATT and CDR2 SNEGSKA (reference sequence). The V and J ends lost 3 bases and 0 bases respectively, with 13 bases between them. Per the original data handling: Researchers report that nucleated cell counts were estimated from reference gene primer amplification. Clones were sequenced by immunoSEQ multiplex PCR, and TCRdb holds only the in-frame ones, with some missing. V and J calls and clone size follow that table, whereas D and trimming were derived from the DNA. The profile covers about 170,000 clones, with about 88% appearing a single time and approximately 2.1% taken by the ten largest.

The TCR comes from a man aged 50-59 years who had recovered from COVID-19. Sequenced sample: peripheral blood. This chain uses TRBV20-1 with TRBJ2-3; weak D call: TRBD2 (5 bases). The DNA of the CDR3 is TGCAGTGCTAGTAAGGCGGAGGCAAGCACAGATACGCAGTATTTT. Its protein product is CSASKAEASTDTQYF.